The TCR beta chain described here comes from a study of T cell responses to AZD1222 COVID-19 vaccine. Study conclusions and caveats: At study baseline, merely several AZD1222 recipients were seropositive. Donors were chiefly white British, with a greater number of females, and clonal diversity was perhaps underestimated. With dominance at 160-218 and 743-854, vaccine-associated CD4 TCRs spanned spike.

Clones were read by immunoSEQ multiplex PCR, and TCRdb kept only the in-frame ones, dropping some. Among hundreds of thousands of clones, roughly 91% were seen once, and the ten largest hold 0.95% to 1.1%. Losses at the gene ends were 6 bases for V and 5 bases for J; bases not matched to a gene: 6. Germline V lookup: CDR1 MNHEY, CDR2 SVGAGI. The CDR3 totals 13 residues. On this clone: Its antigen is unidentified.

This specimen consisted of peripheral blood, obtained on day 0 of MenACWY control vaccination. The sequence was collected from an adult in good health. This rearrangement joins TRBV6-5 to TRBJ1-2; 7 bases fit TRBD1. The chain's CDR3 is CASREGQYYGYTF. In nucleotides, the CDR3 is TGTGCCAGCAGGGAGGGACAGTATTATGGCTACACCTTC.